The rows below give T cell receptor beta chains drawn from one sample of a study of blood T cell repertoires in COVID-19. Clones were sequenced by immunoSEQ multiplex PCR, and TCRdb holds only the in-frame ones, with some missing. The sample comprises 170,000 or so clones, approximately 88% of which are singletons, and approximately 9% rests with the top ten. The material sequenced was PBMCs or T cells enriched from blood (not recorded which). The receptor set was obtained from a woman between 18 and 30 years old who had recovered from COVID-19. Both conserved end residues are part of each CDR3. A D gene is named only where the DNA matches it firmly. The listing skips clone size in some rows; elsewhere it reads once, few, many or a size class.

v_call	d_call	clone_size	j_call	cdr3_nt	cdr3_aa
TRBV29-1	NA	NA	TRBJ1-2	TGCAGCGTTCGAACAGGCGACTATGGCTACACCTTC	CSVRTGDYGYTF
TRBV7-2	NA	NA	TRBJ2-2	TGTGCCAGCCTAACCGGGGGTGTGAACACCGGGGAGCTGTTTTTT	CASLTGGVNTGELFF
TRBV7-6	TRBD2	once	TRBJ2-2	TGTGCCAGCAGCCCGGGAGGGCCCTACACCGGGGAGCTGTTTTTT	CASSPGGPYTGELFF
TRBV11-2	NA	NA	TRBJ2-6	TGTGCCAGCAGCCCCCGAGCAGGGGCCCCTGGGGCCAACGTCCTGACTTTC	CASSPRAGAPGANVLTF
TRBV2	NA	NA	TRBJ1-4	TGTGCCACTCGGACTAGGAACGTTAATGAAAAACTGTTTTTT	CATRTRNVNEKLFF
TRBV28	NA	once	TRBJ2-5	TGTGCCAGCAGGCTCCCTGGGGCGGGACCACAAGAGACCCAGTACTTC	CASRLPGAGPQETQYF
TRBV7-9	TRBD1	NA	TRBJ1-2	TGTGCCAGCAGCCCCCGACGACAGGGGGTAACCTATGGCTACACCTTC	CASSPRRQGVTYGYTF
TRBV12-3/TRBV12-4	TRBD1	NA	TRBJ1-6	TGTGCCACTGGGGGGACAGGGGGTTCACCCCTCCACTTT	CATGGTGGSPLHF
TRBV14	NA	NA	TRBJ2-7	TGTGCCAGCAGCCAAGAGTCCACCAGGGCTACCTACGAGCAGTACTTC	CASSQESTRATYEQYF
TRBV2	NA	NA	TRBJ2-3	TGTGCCAGCAGTGGGGCCAGGGAAAGAGATACGCAGTATTTT	CASSGARERDTQYF
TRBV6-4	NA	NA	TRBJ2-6	TGTGCCAGCAGTGAAGTTTTCCCGGCGGACTCTGGGGCCAACGTCCTGACTTTC	CASSEVFPADSGANVLTF
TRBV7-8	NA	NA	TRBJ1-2	TGTGCCAGCAGCTTAGCGCGGCGTGGAAGGTCTAACTATGGCTACACCTTC	CASSLARRGRSNYGYTF
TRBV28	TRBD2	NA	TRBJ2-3	TGTGCCAGCACTAAACTAGCGGGAGCAGATACGCAGTATTTT	CASTKLAGADTQYF
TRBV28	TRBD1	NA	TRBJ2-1	TGTGCCAGCGGATTCGCCGGGACAGGGGGCTATGAGCAGTTCTTC	CASGFAGTGGYEQFF
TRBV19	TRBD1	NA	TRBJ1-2	TGTGCCAGTAGTACTCCAGGGACAGGATATGGCTACACCTTC	CASSTPGTGYGYTF
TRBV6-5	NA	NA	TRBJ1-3	TGTGCCAGCAGACGTTCAGGGGTCTCTGGAAACACCATATATTTT	CASRRSGVSGNTIYF
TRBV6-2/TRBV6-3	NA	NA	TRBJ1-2	TGTGCCAGCAGTCTGTCCCGGGAGCGGTATGGCTACACCTTC	CASSLSRERYGYTF
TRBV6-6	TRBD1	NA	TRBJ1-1	TGTGCCAGCAGTTACTCAGGACAGGGAGAAGCTTTCTTT	CASSYSGQGEAFF
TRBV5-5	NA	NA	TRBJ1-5	TGTGCCAGCAGCCCCGAGGGGGTTTATAGCAATCAGCCCCAGCATTTT	CASSPEGVYSNQPQHF
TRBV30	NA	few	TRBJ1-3	TGTGCCTGGAGGCAAGAGGACTCTGGAAACACCATATATTTT	CAWRQEDSGNTIYF
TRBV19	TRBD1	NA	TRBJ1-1	TGTGCCAGTGACAGGGGGCGGTGGACTGAAGCTTTCTTT	CASDRGRWTEAFF
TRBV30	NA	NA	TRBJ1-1	TGTGCCTGGAGCCCTACAGGGTTGAGGGGCATTGAAGCTTTCTTT	CAWSPTGLRGIEAFF
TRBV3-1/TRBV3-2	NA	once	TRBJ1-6	TGTGCCAGCAGAGGGGAGGCTAGAGGTTCACCCCTCCACTTT	CASRGEARGSPLHF
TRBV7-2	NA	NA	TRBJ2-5	TGTGCCAGCAGCTCCCATCCGGGAACCCAAGAGACCCAGTACTTC	CASSSHPGTQETQYF
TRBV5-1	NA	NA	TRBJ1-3	TGCGCCAGCAGCTTGGGACAGGCCTCTGGAAACACCATATATTTT	CASSLGQASGNTIYF
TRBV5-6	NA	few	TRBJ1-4	TGTGCCAGCAGCTTGGGGGGGCGCCCTGAAAAACTGTTTTTT	CASSLGGRPEKLFF
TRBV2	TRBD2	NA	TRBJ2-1	TGTGCCAGCAGTGGTAGCGGGGGGTCCGCCGATGAGCAGTTCTTC	CASSGSGGSADEQFF
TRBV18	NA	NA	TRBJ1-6	TGTGCCAGCTCCGAACGGGGTTCCAATTCACCCCTCCACTTT	CASSERGSNSPLHF
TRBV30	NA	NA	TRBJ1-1	TGTGCCTGGAGTGTGGAGCCGAACACTGAAGCTTTCTTT	CAWSVEPNTEAFF
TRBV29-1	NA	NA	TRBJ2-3	TGCAGCGTTCCCAACACAGATACGCAGTATTTT	CSVPNTDTQYF
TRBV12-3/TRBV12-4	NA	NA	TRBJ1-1	TGTGCCAGCAGTTTACAGGTGATCACTGAAGCTTTCTTT	CASSLQVITEAFF
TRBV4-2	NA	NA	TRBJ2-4	TGTGCCAGCAGCCAAGATCTTTACAGGGTAGGGAGCATTCAGTACTTC	CASSQDLYRVGSIQYF
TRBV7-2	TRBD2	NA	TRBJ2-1	TGTGCCAGCAGCTTCGGGAGGAGCTCCTACAATGAGCAGTTCTTC	CASSFGRSSYNEQFF
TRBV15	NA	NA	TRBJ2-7	TGTGCCACCAGCAGAGACTACTACGAGCAGTACTTC	CATSRDYYEQYF
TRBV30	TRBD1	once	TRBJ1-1	TGTGCCTGGACCCCTATTATGGGGGACAGCACTGAAGCTTTCTTT	CAWTPIMGDSTEAFF
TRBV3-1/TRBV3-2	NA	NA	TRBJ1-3	TGTGCCAGCAGCAAAGGCGGGGAGAGCTCTGGAAACACCATATATTTT	CASSKGGESSGNTIYF
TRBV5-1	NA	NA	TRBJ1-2	TGCGCCAGCAGCTTGGCCGTCCTCCACTATGGCTACACCTTC	CASSLAVLHYGYTF
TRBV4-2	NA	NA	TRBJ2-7	TGTGCCAGCAGCCAAGGGGGCAGCTCCTACGAGCAGTACTTC	CASSQGGSSYEQYF
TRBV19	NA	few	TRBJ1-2	TGTGCCAGTAGATCGGACTACAGGCCCTATGGCTACACCTTC	CASRSDYRPYGYTF
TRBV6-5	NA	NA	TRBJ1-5	TGTGCCAGCGGGAGGGCTGAGGGTCAGCCCCAGCATTTT	CASGRAEGQPQHF
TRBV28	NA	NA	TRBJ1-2	TGTGCCAGCAGTCTAGACAGGAGAAACTATGGCTACACCTTC	CASSLDRRNYGYTF
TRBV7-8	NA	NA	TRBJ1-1	TGTGCCAGCAGCTTAATATATCGGTGTTACACTGAAGCTTTCTTT	CASSLIYRCYTEAFF
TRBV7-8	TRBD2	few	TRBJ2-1	TGTGCCAGCAGCTTATTAGCGGGACCCCCCAATGAGCAGTTCTTC	CASSLLAGPPNEQFF
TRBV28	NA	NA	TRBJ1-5	TGTGCCAGCAGTGAACGGTCGGGGATTTGGAGCAATCAGCCCCAGCATTTT	CASSERSGIWSNQPQHF
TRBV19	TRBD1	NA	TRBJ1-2	TGTGCCAGTAAGGAGACAGGGGCTTTCTATGGCTACACCTTC	CASKETGAFYGYTF
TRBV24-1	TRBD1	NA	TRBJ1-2	TGTGCCACCAGTGATTCCCCAGGGGGATGGGGTGGCTACACCTTC	CATSDSPGGWGGYTF
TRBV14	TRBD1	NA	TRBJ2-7	TGTGCCAGCAGCCAAGCCGCTACAGGGGGCGGGCAGTACTTC	CASSQAATGGGQYF
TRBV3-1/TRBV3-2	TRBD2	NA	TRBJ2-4	TGTGCCAGCAGCCAAGGGGAATCTAGCGGGAGCGTCGAAAACATTCAGTACTTC	CASSQGESSGSVENIQYF
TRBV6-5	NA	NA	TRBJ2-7	TGTGCCAGCAGTTTACTAGCCAACATCGGGGAAGAGCAGTACTTC	CASSLLANIGEEQYF
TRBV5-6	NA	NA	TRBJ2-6	TGTGCCAGCAGCCCGGATGTGGCGGGGACGAGCTCTGGGGCCAACGTCCTGACTTTC	CASSPDVAGTSSGANVLTF
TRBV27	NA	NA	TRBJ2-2	TGTGCCAGCAGTTTATCAGGGGTTTTGGCCGGGGAGCTGTTTTTT	CASSLSGVLAGELFF
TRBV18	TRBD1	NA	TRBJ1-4	TGTGCCAGCTCCATCGACAGGGGTGAAAAACTGTTTTTT	CASSIDRGEKLFF